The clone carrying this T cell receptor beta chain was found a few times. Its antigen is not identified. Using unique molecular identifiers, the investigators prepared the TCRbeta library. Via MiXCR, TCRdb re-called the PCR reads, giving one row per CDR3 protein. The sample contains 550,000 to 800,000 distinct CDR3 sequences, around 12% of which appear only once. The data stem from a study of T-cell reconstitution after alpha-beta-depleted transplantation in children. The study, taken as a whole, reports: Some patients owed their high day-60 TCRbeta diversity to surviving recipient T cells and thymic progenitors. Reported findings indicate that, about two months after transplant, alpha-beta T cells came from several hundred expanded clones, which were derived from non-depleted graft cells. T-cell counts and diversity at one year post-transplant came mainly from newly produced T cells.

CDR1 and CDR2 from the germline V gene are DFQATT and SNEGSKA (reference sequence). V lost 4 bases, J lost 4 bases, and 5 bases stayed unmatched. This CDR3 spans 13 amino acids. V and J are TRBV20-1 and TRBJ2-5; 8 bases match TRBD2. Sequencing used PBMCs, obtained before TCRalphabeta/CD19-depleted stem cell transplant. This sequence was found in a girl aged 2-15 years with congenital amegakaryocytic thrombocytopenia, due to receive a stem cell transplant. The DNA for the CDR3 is TGCAGTGCTACGCTAGCGGGTAGAGAGACCCAGTACTTC. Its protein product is CSATLAGRETQYF.